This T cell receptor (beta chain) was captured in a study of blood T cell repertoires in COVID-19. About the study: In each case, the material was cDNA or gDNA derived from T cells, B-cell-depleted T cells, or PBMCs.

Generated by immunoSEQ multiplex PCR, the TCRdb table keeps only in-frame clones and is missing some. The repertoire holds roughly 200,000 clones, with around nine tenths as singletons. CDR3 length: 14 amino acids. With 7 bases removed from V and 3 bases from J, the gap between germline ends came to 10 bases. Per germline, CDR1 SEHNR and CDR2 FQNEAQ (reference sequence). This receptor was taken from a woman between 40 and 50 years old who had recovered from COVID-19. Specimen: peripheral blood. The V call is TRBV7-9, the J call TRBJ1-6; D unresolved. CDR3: CASNGLNYNSPLHF. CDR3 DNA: TGTGCCAGCAACGGACTGAACTATAATTCACCCCTCCACTTT.